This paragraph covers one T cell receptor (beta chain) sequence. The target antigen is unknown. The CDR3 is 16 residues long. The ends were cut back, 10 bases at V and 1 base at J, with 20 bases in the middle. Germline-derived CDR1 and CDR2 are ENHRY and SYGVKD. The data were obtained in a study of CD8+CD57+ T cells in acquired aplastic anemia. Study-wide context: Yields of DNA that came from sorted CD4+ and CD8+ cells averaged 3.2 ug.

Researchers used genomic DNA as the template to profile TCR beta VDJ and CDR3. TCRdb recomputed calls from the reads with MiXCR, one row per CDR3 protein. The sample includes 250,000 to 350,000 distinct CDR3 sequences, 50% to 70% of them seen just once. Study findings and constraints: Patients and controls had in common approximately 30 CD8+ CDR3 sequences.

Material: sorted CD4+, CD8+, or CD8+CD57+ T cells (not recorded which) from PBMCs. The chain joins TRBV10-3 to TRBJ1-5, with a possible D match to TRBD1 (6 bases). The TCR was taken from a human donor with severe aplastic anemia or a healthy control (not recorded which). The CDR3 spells CASRYERTVSNQPQHF. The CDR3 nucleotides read TGTGCCAGCAGATACGAACGGACAGTGAGCAATCAGCCCCAGCATTTT.